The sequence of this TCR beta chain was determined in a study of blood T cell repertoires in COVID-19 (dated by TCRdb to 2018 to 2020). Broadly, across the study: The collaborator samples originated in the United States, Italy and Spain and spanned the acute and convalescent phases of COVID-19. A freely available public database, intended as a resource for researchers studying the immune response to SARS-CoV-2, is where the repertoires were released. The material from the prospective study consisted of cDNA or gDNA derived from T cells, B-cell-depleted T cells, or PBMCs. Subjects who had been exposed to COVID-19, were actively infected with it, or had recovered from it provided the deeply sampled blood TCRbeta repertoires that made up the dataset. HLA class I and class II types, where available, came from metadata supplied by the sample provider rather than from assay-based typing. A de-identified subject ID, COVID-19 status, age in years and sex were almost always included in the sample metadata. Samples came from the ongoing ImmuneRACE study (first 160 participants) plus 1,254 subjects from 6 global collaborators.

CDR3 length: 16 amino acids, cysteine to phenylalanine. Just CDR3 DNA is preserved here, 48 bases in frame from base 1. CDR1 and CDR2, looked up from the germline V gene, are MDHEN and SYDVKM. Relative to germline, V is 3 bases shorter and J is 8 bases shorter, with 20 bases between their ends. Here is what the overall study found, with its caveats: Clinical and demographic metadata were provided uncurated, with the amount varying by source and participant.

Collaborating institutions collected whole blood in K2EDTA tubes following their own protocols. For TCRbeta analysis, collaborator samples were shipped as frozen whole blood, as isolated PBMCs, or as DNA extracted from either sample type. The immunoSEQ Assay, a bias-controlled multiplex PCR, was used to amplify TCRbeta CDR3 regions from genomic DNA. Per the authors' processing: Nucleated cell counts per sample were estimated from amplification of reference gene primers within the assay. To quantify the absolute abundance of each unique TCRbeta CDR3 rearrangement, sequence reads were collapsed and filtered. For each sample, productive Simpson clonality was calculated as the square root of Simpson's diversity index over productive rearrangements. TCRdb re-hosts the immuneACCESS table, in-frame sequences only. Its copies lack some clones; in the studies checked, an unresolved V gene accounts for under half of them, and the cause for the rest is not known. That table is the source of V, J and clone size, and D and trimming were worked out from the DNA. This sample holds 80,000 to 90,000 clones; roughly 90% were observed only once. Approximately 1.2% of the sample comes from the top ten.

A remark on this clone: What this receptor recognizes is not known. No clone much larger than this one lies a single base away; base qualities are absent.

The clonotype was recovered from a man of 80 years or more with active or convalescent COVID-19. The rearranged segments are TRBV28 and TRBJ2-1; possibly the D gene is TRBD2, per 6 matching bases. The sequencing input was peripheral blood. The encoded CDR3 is CASSFSVGSLRYEQFF. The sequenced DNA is TGTGCCAGCAGTTTTTCGGTCGGGAGTCTTAGGTATGAGCAGTTCTTC.